This T cell receptor beta chain was sequenced during a study of blood T cell repertoires in COVID-19 (dated by TCRdb to the early 2020s). Regarding the research as a whole: Samples covering the acute and convalescent phases of COVID-19 were provided by collaborators in the United States, Italy and Spain. Sample metadata almost always included a de-identified subject ID, COVID-19 status, age in years and sex. The material from the prospective study consisted of cDNA or gDNA derived from T cells, B-cell-depleted T cells, or PBMCs. The repertoires were made available in a free public database intended to serve as a resource for research on the immune response to SARS-CoV-2. Where available, HLA class I and class II types were obtained from metadata supplied by the sample provider rather than from assay-based typing. Deeply sampled blood TCRbeta repertoires from subjects exposed to, actively infected with, or recovered from COVID-19 were included in the dataset. The samples were drawn from two sources: the first 160 participants of the ongoing ImmuneRACE study, and approximately 1,300 subjects contributed by 6 global collaborators.

From the germline V gene, CDR1 is SNHLY and CDR2 is FYNNEI. Clipping removes 6 bases from V and 3 bases from J, with 5 as the unmatched junction base count. The CDR3 contains 13 residues, cysteine and phenylalanine counted. The kept DNA is CDR3 alone, 39 bases in frame from the first base. The immunoSEQ Assay, a bias-controlled multiplex PCR, was used to amplify TCRbeta CDR3 regions from genomic DNA. The paper's data handling went like this. The number of nucleated cells in each sample was estimated from the amplification of reference gene primers within the assay. To quantify the absolute abundance of each unique TCRbeta CDR3 rearrangement, sequence reads were collapsed and filtered. Productive Simpson clonality was computed per sample as the square root of Simpson's diversity index over productive rearrangements. This is the immuneACCESS table as TCRdb keeps it, with only in-frame sequences that have V and J called. A part of the clones is gone; compared with another copy, unresolved V genes explain less than half, and the rest is unexplained. That table supplies the V and J calls and clone size; D and trimming were determined from the DNA. The sample includes 170,000 or so clones, with 60% to 80% observed a single time. About 25% of the sample lies in the top ten.

On this clone: What antigen it recognizes has not been identified. No base quality values were provided; no much bigger clone lies one nucleotide off.

The investigation overall reported the following: The amount of clinical and demographic metadata varied by source and participant and was provided uncurated.

Whole blood was collected in K2EDTA tubes by collaborating institutions according to the institutions' own protocols. Collaborator samples were shipped for TCRbeta analysis as frozen whole blood, isolated PBMCs, or DNA extracted from either sample type. Recombination linked TRBV2 to TRBJ2-7; the junction holds 7 bases that match TRBD1. This receptor was obtained from a woman between 70 and 85 years old with acute or convalescent COVID-19. The material sequenced was peripheral blood. In nucleotide form, the sequence is TGTGCCAGCAGAGTGGACAGGTTCTACGAGCAGTACTTC. Its translation is CASRVDRFYEQYF.